This TCR beta chain comes out of a study of T cell repertoires in cytomegalovirus infection. Study background: Indications came from public TCR beta signatures; they pointed to CMV infection and to a matching HLA type.

As regards this clonotype: Its antigen is not identified. Given a much more abundant clone one base away, this may be a read error.

Study observations and caveats: In two of eight donors, the top clonotype was HLA-C-restricted CMV-specific.

TCRdb recomputed calls from the reads with MiXCR, one row per CDR3 protein. The table includes 230,000 or so distinct CDR3 sequences, 15% to 20% detected once. From germline, CDR1 is MNHEY and CDR2 SVGAGI. The CDR3 is 16 amino acids. J lost 2 bases, V lost 6 bases, and 11 bases had no gene match. Sequencing input: CD8+ T cells from PBMCs. The clonotype originates from a human donor in good health (CMV status not recorded). Some clones in this sample may be carry-over from other donors' samples. This rearrangement joins TRBV6-5 to TRBJ2-5, with TRBD2 matching 8 bases. CDR3 bases: TGTGCCAGCAGACCCTTCGCGGGGGGACCTCAAGAGACCCAGTACTTC. Its translation: CASRPFAGGPQETQYF.